The sample holds a few counts of the clone carrying this T cell receptor beta chain. The germline gives CDR1 SNHLY, CDR2 FYNNEI. CDR3 size: 12 residues. V was clipped by 6 bases and J by 4 bases, with 10 bases between them. Constant-region reverse primers amplified full-length variable regions, followed by semi-nested Nested Universal Primer A PCR. MiXCR, applied by TCRdb to the 5' RACE reads, yields one record per CDR3 protein. The sample holds around 6,400 distinct CDR3 sequences; about 60% are singletons and the top ten take 3.5% to 4.5%. This chain connects TRBV2 to TRBJ2-7; weak D call: TRBD1 (6 bases). The origin of this receptor is a female donor with breast cancer. The sample taken for sequencing was tumor-infiltrating memory CD4+ T cells sorted from the breast tumor. The subset was: memory CD4+ T cells, CD4+CD45RO+CD25-. Written as DNA, the CDR3 is TGTGCCAGCAGACAGGGCCCTTACGAGCAGTACTTC. Its protein product is CASRQGPYEQYF.